The T cell receptor beta chain described here comes from a study of CD8+ T cells in alopecia areata. Both CD4+ and CD8+ T cells were separated by sorting PBMCs. Concerning this clone itself: The target antigen is unknown.

The study, taken as a whole, reports: An increase in clonality over normal scalp was evident in lesional scalp, especially alopecia totalis/universalis.

The sequencing template was cDNA reverse transcribed from extracted RNA. Sequencing used immunoSEQ multiplex PCR; TCRdb keeps in-frame clones, though not all of them. The sample lists about 69,000 clones; roughly 60% were seen once. This CDR3 spans 14 amino acids. The V gene's germline CDR1 is SQVTM and CDR2 ANQGSEA. The V end was cut by 2 bases, the J end by 6 bases, with 15 bases between. This sequence was found in a human donor with alopecia areata. Sequenced here: CD8+ T cells sorted from blood, sampled at week 0. The chain carries TRBV29-1 and TRBJ2-3; D is perhaps TRBD1 (6 bases). CDR3 bases: TGCAGCGTTGAATCAGTCGGGGACACCGATACGCAGTATTTT. Protein product: CSVESVGDTDTQYF.